Each of the 20 T cell receptor beta chains below was sequenced from the same sample in a study of blood T cell repertoires in COVID-19 (dated by TCRdb to 2018 to 2020). The library was prepared using the immunoSEQ multiplex PCR assay. In its TCRdb copy, this immuneACCESS table keeps in-frame sequences only and misses some clones. Where compared with another copy, unresolved V genes explain less than half of these, and the others have no known cause. Counted in this sample were 120,000 or so clones; approximately 87% of them appeared once. 7.5% to 9% of the sample is taken by the ten largest. Sequences were obtained from peripheral blood. Receptors originate from a man in his 70s who had recovered from COVID-19.

The chain joins TRBV29-1 to TRBJ1-4, with D hard to call. Germline V gives CDR1 SQVTM, CDR2 ANQGSEA. The CDR3 is 12 amino acids. Deletions cut 4 bases from V and 5 bases from J, with 8 bases between. In DNA, the CDR3 is TGCAGCGTTGTGGCGGGGAATGAAAAACTGTTTTTT. It encodes CSVVAGNEKLFF.

The table lists this clone with a few counts. The genes are TRBV27 and TRBJ1-1, with D tentatively TRBD1 (6 bases). V was clipped by 4 bases and J by 8 bases, with 17 bases between them. The CDR3 has 14 amino acids. From germline, CDR1 is MNHEY and CDR2 SMNVEV (reference sequence). In DNA form, the CDR3 reads TGTGCCAGCAGTTCCCTCGACAGGACCAAAGAAGCTTTCTTT. This translates into CASSSLDRTKEAFF.

The chain links TRBV29-1 to TRBJ2-7; D perhaps matches TRBD1 (6 bases). This CDR3 has 15 residues. Trimming removed 1 base from V and 7 bases from J, with 20 bases in between. Germline lookup yields CDR1 SQVTM and CDR2 ANQGSEA. DNA of the CDR3: TGCAGCGTTGAAGCTACTAACACAGGGTTGGGGGAGCAGTACTTC. The encoded protein is CSVEATNTGLGEQYF.

This chain connects TRBV6-6 to TRBJ1-1; the D is unclear. The germline gives CDR1 MNHNY, CDR2 SVGAGI (reference sequence). This CDR3 comprises 12 residues. V shed 5 bases and J shed 5 bases, with 9 bases lying between them. CDR3 DNA sequence: TGTGCCAGCAGTACACGAAAGACTGAAGCTTTCTTT. Its protein is CASSTRKTEAFF.

The gene calls are TRBV9 and TRBJ2-3; 10 nucleotides line up with TRBD2. The CDR3 is 15 residues long. The V gene end was trimmed by 4 bases and the J gene end by 1 base; junction bases not matched to a gene: 3. CDR1 and CDR2 (germline): SGDLS, YYNGEE. The CDR3 region is CASSLGLAGTDTQYF. As DNA, the CDR3 is TGTGCCAGCAGCTTAGGACTAGCGGGCACAGATACGCAGTATTTT.

The chain carries TRBV7-9 and TRBJ1-4; TRBD1 is a possible D gene (5 bases). The CDR3 spans 15 residues. V was shortened by 5 bases and J by 8 bases, with 18 bases between the two germline ends. CDR1 SEHNR and CDR2 FQNEAQ come from the germline V gene (reference sequence). In DNA form, the CDR3 reads TGTGCCAGCAGCCCAAGAGGCGGGACCGACGAAAAACTGTTTTTT. Translated: CASSPRGGTDEKLFF.

This clone appeared a few times. The CDR3 loop reads CASSELAGADTQYF. CDR3 DNA: TGTGCCAGCAGTGAACTAGCGGGAGCAGATACGCAGTATTTT. This rearrangement joins TRBV6-4 to TRBJ2-3, with TRBD2 matching over 11 bases. CDR3 size: 14 residues. Looked up from germline, CDR1 is MRHNA and CDR2 is SNTAGT. The V and J ends lost 3 bases and 4 bases, in that order; junction bases with no gene match: 0.

This clone occurred many times. This rearrangement joins TRBV27 to TRBJ2-7; 7 bases are shared with TRBD1. With V trimmed by 5 bases and J by 3 bases, 10 bases remained unmatched. Germline CDR1 reads MNHEY; CDR2 reads SMNVEV (reference sequence). The CDR3 covers 15 residues. CDR3 residues: CASSRTTGQNYEQYF. The CDR3 nucleotides read TGTGCCAGCAGTAGAACGACGGGACAGAACTACGAGCAGTACTTC.

This chain joins TRBV11-2 and TRBJ2-4; TRBD2 agrees at 9 bases. From germline, CDR1 is SGHAT and CDR2 FQNNGV. The length of the CDR3 is 13 residues. Trimming removed 6 bases from V and 7 bases from J; junction bases left unmatched: 4. The CDR3 here is CASRPSGGNIQYF. The CDR3 DNA is TGTGCCAGCAGACCGAGCGGGGGGAACATTCAGTACTTC.

The V call is TRBV5-1, the J call TRBJ2-3; TRBD2 aligns across 9 bases. Per the germline V gene, CDR1 is SGHRS and CDR2 is YFSETQ. This CDR3 spans 17 amino acids. V shed 4 bases and J 0 bases; nucleotides not matched to a gene: 9. The CDR3 protein is CASSPTLAGSSTDTQYF. DNA of the CDR3: TGCGCCAGCAGCCCCACCCTAGCGGGGTCTAGCACAGATACGCAGTATTTT.

The chain combines TRBV19 with TRBJ1-2, with TRBD1 identical over 7 bases. V was clipped by 5 bases and J by 7 bases; unmatched bases: 7. Looked up from germline, CDR1 is LNHDA and CDR2 is SQIVND (reference sequence). CDR3 length equals 13 residues. CDR3: CASSWRGGGGYTF. CDR3 nucleotides: TGTGCCAGTAGTTGGAGAGGGGGCGGTGGCTACACCTTC.

This clone occurred a few times. The rearrangement links TRBV9 to TRBJ2-3; 7 nucleotides agree with TRBD1. Per germline, CDR1 SGDLS and CDR2 YYNGEE. The CDR3 is 13 residues long. V gave up 7 bases and J gave up 8 bases; unmatched junction bases: 10. The CDR3 sequence: CASGEGGRGTQYF. The CDR3 DNA reads TGTGCCAGCGGGGAAGGGGGCCGGGGTACGCAGTATTTT.

This clone appeared once. The CDR3: CASTTTGSYGYTF. The CDR3 DNA reads TGTGCCAGTACTACGACAGGTTCCTATGGCTACACCTTC. V and J are TRBV19 and TRBJ1-2; D may be TRBD1 (6 bases). CDR1 is LNHDA and CDR2 is SQIVND in the germline V gene (reference sequence). V was trimmed by 7 bases and J by 4 bases, leaving 13 bases between them. The CDR3 runs to 13 residues.

The chain employs TRBV5-4 and TRBJ2-1; 8 bases agree with TRBD1. Unmatched junction bases numbered 9, after V lost 4 bases and J lost 9 bases. The CDR3 sequence is 14 residues long. CDR1 and CDR2 from the germline V gene are SGHNT and YYREEE (reference sequence). DNA of the CDR3: TGTGCCAGCAGCACAGGACAGGGTTCGTTTGAGCAGTTCTTC. It specifies CASSTGQGSFEQFF.

The chain recombines TRBV24-1 with TRBJ2-1; 11 positions agree with TRBD2. Germline V gene data show CDR1 as KGHDR and CDR2 as SFDVKD. This CDR3 is built from 16 residues. V dropped 4 bases and J dropped 2; count of bases not matched to a gene: 3. Here the CDR3 reads CATSDVAGGTYNEQFF. CDR3 nucleotides: TGTGCCACCAGTGACGTAGCGGGGGGGACCTACAATGAGCAGTTCTTC.

The chain joins TRBV4-3 to TRBJ1-3; D is possibly TRBD1 (5 bases). The ends were cut back, 8 bases at V and 0 bases at J, with 11 bases in the middle. The CDR3 covers 14 residues. CDR1 LGHNA and CDR2 YSLEER come from the germline V gene. The CDR3 DNA sequence: TGCGCCAGCTCCAGGGAGGGCTCTGGAAACACCATATATTTT. Encoded protein: CASSREGSGNTIYF.

The chain couples TRBV12-5 to TRBJ2-1; 7 bases fit TRBD1. The CDR3 has 16 amino acids. CDR1 and CDR2 from the germline V gene are LGHNT and FRNRAP. The V gene end was trimmed by 0 bases and the J gene end by 4 bases; junction bases not matched to a gene: 6. The CDR3 sequence is CASGLVVGRGYNEQFF. The CDR3 nucleotides are TGTGCTAGTGGTTTGGTGGTGGGCAGGGGGTACAATGAGCAGTTCTTC. The whole variable domain, remainder taken from reference TRBV12-5 and TRBJ2-1, is DARVTQTPRHKVTEMGQEVTMRCQPILGHNTVFWYRQTMMQGLELLAYFRNRAPLDDSGMPKDRFSAEMPDATLATLKIQPSEPRDSAVYFCASGLVVGRGYNEQFFGPGTRLTVL.

CDR3 in amino acids: CASSPPGQAGVKGYTF. The CDR3 DNA reads TGTGCCAGCTCACCACCGGGACAGGCGGGTGTTAAAGGCTACACCTTC. The rearrangement links TRBV18 to TRBJ1-2; 8 bases are shared with TRBD1. The CDR3 has 16 residues. V was pared by 0 bases and J by 8 bases, with 11 bases of the junction left unmatched. The germline V gene encodes CDR1 KGHSH and CDR2 LQKENI.

V is TRBV11-2 and J is TRBJ2-7; 8 bases match TRBD2. The V gene's germline CDR1 is SGHAT and CDR2 FQNNGV. After removal of 7 bases from V and 4 bases from J, the junction contained 21 bases not matched to a gene. CDR3 length: 18 residues. The CDR3 here is CASTANRDIAGHRYEQYF. The DNA of the CDR3 is TGTGCCAGCACCGCAAATAGGGACATAGCGGGGCACCGGTACGAGCAGTACTTC.

This chain joins TRBV9 and TRBJ1-5; TRBD1 might be the D (5 bases). V lost 0 bases to trimming and J lost 0 bases, with 7 bases between them. CDR3 length equals 15 residues. CDR1 SGDLS and CDR2 YYNGEE come from the germline V gene. The CDR3 region is CASSVEGNSNQPQHF. Written as DNA, the CDR3 is TGTGCCAGCAGCGTAGAGGGGAATAGCAATCAGCCCCAGCATTTT.